This TCR beta chain is drawn from a study of T cell responses to AZD1222 COVID-19 vaccine. Study summary: Second-dose timings of about 4 or about 12 weeks were pooled. Study-level findings and limits: Repertoires in all cases were sampled only once the peak T cell response had passed. Spike-specific TCR breadth and depth went up after people got two AZD1222 doses. Researchers report vaccine-associated CD4 TCRs spanning spike, with dominance at 160-218 and 743-854.

CDR1 and CDR2 from the germline V gene are SEHNR and FQNEAQ (reference sequence). This CDR3 is 13 amino acids long. Trimming pared 8 bases from V and 3 bases from J, leaving 13 bases between. Assay used: immunoSEQ multiplex PCR; TCRdb lists only in-frame clones, some missing. This table has about 150,000 clones, 90% to 95% appearing once. On this clone: Its antigen is currently unknown.

The input for sequencing was peripheral blood, taken on day 0 of AZD1222 vaccination. This receptor was identified in an adult in good health. The chain has TRBV7-9 and TRBJ1-2; D is unresolved. CDR3 loop: CASEASTDYGYTF. CDR3 in DNA: TGTGCCAGCGAGGCTTCAACGGACTATGGCTACACCTTC. The full variable domain, with the rest looked up from reference TRBV7-9 and TRBJ1-2, is DTGVSQNPRHKITKRGQNVTFRCDPISEHNRLYWYRQTLGQGPEFLTYFQNEAQLEKSRLLSDRFSAERPKGSFSTLEIQRTEQGDSAMYLCASEASTDYGYTFGSGTRLTVV.